The clone carrying this TCR beta chain was detected ten times or more. The data were obtained in a study of metastatic and nonmetastatic thyroid tumors. Trimming cost V 6 bases and J 9 bases; bases outside gene matches: 12. Germline V gene data show CDR1 as LNHDA and CDR2 as SQIVND (reference sequence). The CDR3 spans 15 residues. TCRdb reassembled clones from the PCR reads with MiXCR. Here the sample spans some 13,000 clones, 25% to 30% being singletons. Ahead of thyroid surgery, no patient had received treatment of any kind. The genes are TRBV19 and TRBJ2-1; 9 nucleotides agree with TRBD1. The sequencing sample was made of tumor tissue. The TCR originated in a female donor with papillary thyroid cancer or a benign thyroid nodule (not recorded which). Some clones in this sample may be carry-over from other donors' samples. This chain's CDR3 is CASRGRDRVLGEQFF. DNA of the CDR3: TGTGCCAGTAGGGGCCGGGACAGGGTGTTGGGTGAGCAGTTCTTC. Based on the CDR3 plus reference TRBV19 and TRBJ2-1, the full variable domain is DGGITQSPKYLFRKEGQNVTLSCEQNLNHDAMYWYRQDPGQGLRLIYYSQIVNDFQKGDIAEGYSVSREKKESFPLTVTSAQKNPTAFYLCASRGRDRVLGEQFFGPGTRLTVL.